Following are 18 T cell receptor beta chains from one sample sequenced in a study of blood T cell repertoires in COVID-19. The assay was immunoSEQ multiplex PCR, and TCRdb's table has in-frame clones only and misses some. The table lists approximately 450,000 clones, 70% to 90% of them singletons. The specimen was PBMCs or T cells enriched from blood (not recorded which). The source is a woman between 18 and 30 years old with acute COVID-19.

This clone was counted between two and nine times. The chain has TRBV6-1 and TRBJ1-6; 11 nucleotides align to TRBD1. Germline assignment: CDR1 MNHNS and CDR2 SASEGT. V lost 1 base and J lost 11; bases outside the gene matches: 7. CDR3 length: 16 residues. CDR3 coding DNA: TGTGCCAGCAGTGAAGGGCCTGGACAGGGGGCGCCACCCCTCCACTTT. Amino acid sequence: CASSEGPGQGAPPLHF.

The chain joins TRBV6-5 to TRBJ1-5; TRBD1 aligns across 8 bases. V was clipped by 8 bases and J by 4 bases; unmatched bases: 10. CDR3 length: 15 amino acids. CDR1 is MNHEY and CDR2 is SVGAGI in the germline V gene. The CDR3 is CASGGQGLGNQPQHF. Here the CDR3 DNA reads TGTGCCAGCGGAGGACAGGGTTTGGGAAATCAGCCCCAGCATTTT.

The chain couples TRBV19 to TRBJ1-2; TRBD1 might be the D (6 bases). CDR3 length: 15 amino acids. The germline V gene encodes CDR1 LNHDA and CDR2 SQIVND (reference sequence). V lost 7 bases to trimming and J lost 4 bases, with 19 bases between them. The CDR3 is CASTDPQGIFYGYTF. DNA of the CDR3: TGTGCCAGTACCGATCCCCAGGGGATTTTCTATGGCTACACCTTC.

V usage is TRBV21-1 and J usage is TRBJ1-6; TRBD1, the D gene given by the table, was not confirmed from the DNA. TRBV21-1 is marked as a pseudogene. The CDR3 contains 15 residues. CDR3 region: CASSPLQAHNSPLHF. DNA of the CDR3: TGTGCCAGCAGCCCCCTACAGGCCCATAATTCACCCCTCCACTTT.

CDR3 nucleotide sequence: TGTGCCAGCAGCTTTACAGGGCTCGCAAACTATGGCTACACCTTC. Translated, it gives CASSFTGLANYGYTF. The chain is built from TRBV5-5 and TRBJ1-2, with TRBD1 as a possible D gene (6 bases). The germline V gene encodes CDR1 SGHKS and CDR2 YYEKEE (reference sequence). Trimming shortened V by 2 bases and J by 2 bases, and 13 bases separated the two germline ends. This CDR3 is 15 amino acids long.

This clone was observed a handful of times. The CDR3 spells CASSLQGDSSYGYTF. The DNA of the CDR3 is TGTGCCAGCAGCCTACAGGGGGATTCTAGCTATGGCTACACCTTC. This chain joins TRBV3-1 (or the pseudogene TRBV3-2) and TRBJ1-2; 8 bases line up with TRBD1. J lost 4 bases, V lost 4 bases, and 8 bases had no gene match. The CDR3 runs to 15 residues. Germline CDR1 reads LGHDT; CDR2 reads YNNKEL (reference sequence).

The genes are TRBV28 and TRBJ2-2, with a tentative D call TRBD1 (6 bases). CDR1 is MDHEN and CDR2 is SYDVKM in the germline V gene. V lost 6 bases and J 5 bases, leaving 10 bases between the germline ends. The length of the CDR3 is 13 residues. The CDR3 coding sequence is TGTGCCAGCAGATACAGGGCGACCGGGGAGCTGTTTTTT. Its protein is CASRYRATGELFF. The whole variable domain, remainder taken from reference TRBV28 and TRBJ2-2, is DVKVTQSSRYLVKRTGEKVFLECVQDMDHENMFWYRQDPGLGLRLIYFSYDVKMKEKGDIPEGYSVSREKKERFSLILESASTNQTSMYLCASRYRATGELFFGEGSRLTVL.

V usage is TRBV5-4 and J usage is TRBJ2-1, with TRBD2 identical over 9 bases. The germline gives CDR1 SGHNT, CDR2 YYREEE (reference sequence). The CDR3 sequence is 16 residues long. Losses at the gene ends were 2 bases for V and 2 bases for J; bases not matched to a gene: 5. CDR3 nucleotides: TGTGCCAGCAGCTTTAAGCGGGAGGCCCCCTACAATGAGCAGTTCTTC. Translated, it gives CASSFKREAPYNEQFF.

On this clone itself: This sample also contains other DNA sequences that code for the same CDR3. The chain is built from TRBV10-2 and TRBJ2-2, with 10 bases that match TRBD2. The germline CDR1 and CDR2 sequences are WSHSY and SAAADI. The CDR3 length is 14 residues. V shed 8 bases and J 1 base; nucleotides not matched to a gene: 1. CDR3 coding DNA: TGCGCCAGCCGGACTAGCGGGAACACCGGGGAGCTGTTTTTT. This translates into CASRTSGNTGELFF.

The chain uses TRBV5-1 and TRBJ2-7, with a possible D match to TRBD2 (6 bases). CDR3 length: 14 amino acids. V lost 0 bases to trimming and J lost 4 bases, with 11 bases between them. Germline loops: CDR1 SGHRS, CDR2 YFSETQ. The CDR3 protein is CASSLDQEGYEQYF. The CDR3 DNA sequence: TGCGCCAGCAGCTTGGACCAGGAGGGATACGAGCAGTACTTC.

The chain recombines TRBV24-1 with TRBJ2-5; D is ambiguous. The ends were cut back, 1 base at V and 0 bases at J, with 2 bases in the middle. The CDR3 covers 13 residues. CDR1 KGHDR and CDR2 SFDVKD come from the germline V gene. CDR3 nucleotide sequence: TGTGCCACCAGTGATTTCTACCAAGAGACCCAGTACTTC. This sequence encodes CATSDFYQETQYF.

The V and J genes are TRBV3-1 (or the pseudogene TRBV3-2) and TRBJ2-5; possible D gene TRBD2, 6 bases. V lost 0 bases and J lost 3, with 11 bases in between. Germline-derived CDR1 and CDR2 are LGHDT and YNNKEL (reference sequence). CDR3 length: 15 residues. CDR3 nucleotide sequence: TGTGCCAGCAGCCAAGACGGGGGACTCGAAGAGACCCAGTACTTC. Translation: CASSQDGGLEETQYF.

The chain links TRBV4-3 to TRBJ2-7, with 9 bases identical to TRBD2. Germline V gives CDR1 LGHNA, CDR2 YSLEER. There are 15 residues in the CDR3. The V and J ends lost 0 bases and 10 bases, in that order; junction bases with no gene match: 10. The CDR3 nucleotides are TGCGCCAGCAGCCAAGATTCTGGCGGGAGGGGTCCTCAGTACTTC. Amino acids: CASSQDSGGRGPQYF.

The table lists this clone with a count of one. The chain links TRBV18 to TRBJ2-1; TRBD1 might be the D (5 bases). The V and J ends lost 6 bases and 8 bases respectively, with 11 bases between them. The CDR3 sequence is 12 residues long. The V gene's germline CDR1 is KGHSH and CDR2 LQKENI. The chain's CDR3 is CASSADSDEQFF. As DNA, the CDR3 is TGTGCCAGCTCGGCTGACAGCGATGAGCAGTTCTTC.

The chain has TRBV28 and TRBJ1-6; 7 nucleotides line up with TRBD1. This CDR3 spans 15 amino acids. CDR1 and CDR2 from the germline V gene are MDHEN and SYDVKM. V gave up 2 bases and J gave up 12 bases; unmatched junction bases: 10. CDR3 sequence (DNA): TGTGCCAGCAGTTTACCTACAACACAGGGGCGACCCCTCCACTTT. Translation gives CASSLPTTQGRPLHF.

This chain links TRBV7-2 with TRBJ1-3; the D gene is possibly TRBD1 (6 bases). V was pared by 9 bases and J by 0 bases, with 12 bases between. Germline-derived CDR1 and CDR2 are SGHTA and FQGNSA. The CDR3 runs 14 residues. The CDR3 DNA is TGTGCCAGTTTACAGGGAGACTCTGGAAACACCATATATTTT. Its translation: CASLQGDSGNTIYF.

V gene TRBV4-3 combines with J gene TRBJ2-6; perhaps TRBD1 as D (6 bases). The CDR3 extends over 19 amino acids. V was clipped by 1 base and J by 2 bases, with 18 bases between them. Germline-derived CDR1 and CDR2 are LGHNA and YSLEER. The CDR3 DNA reads as TGCGCCAGCAGCCAAGTAGGACAGTCTGACTACGCTGGGGCCAACGTCCTGACTTTC. This encodes CASSQVGQSDYAGANVLTF.

V gene TRBV7-9 combines with J gene TRBJ2-7; 7 bases line up with TRBD1. This CDR3 region has 15 residues. Germline V gene data show CDR1 as SEHNR and CDR2 as FQNEAQ (reference sequence). V lost 5 bases to trimming and J lost 0 bases; unmatched junction nucleotides: 7. CDR3 region: CASSIGQASSYEQYF. CDR3 nucleotides: TGTGCCAGCAGCATTGGACAGGCTTCCTCCTACGAGCAGTACTTC.